This T cell receptor beta chain was documented in a study of shared clonotypes between healthy human individuals. The length of the CDR3 is 12 residues. Trimming cost V 5 bases and J 10 bases; bases outside gene matches: 7. Germline V lookup: CDR1 MNHEY, CDR2 SVGAGI. Sequencing used immunoSEQ multiplex PCR; TCRdb keeps in-frame clones, though not all of them. The profile shows millions of clones, approximately 95% of them singletons. The V call is TRBV6-5, the J call TRBJ1-1; 7 positions match TRBD1. This TCR came from a man aged 18 to 30 in good health. Source material: naive CD4+ T cells sorted from blood. The subset here: CD45RA+ positively selected. The CDR3 loop reads CASSDTGAGAFF. CDR3 nucleotide sequence: TGTGCCAGCAGTGACACAGGGGCGGGAGCTTTCTTT.